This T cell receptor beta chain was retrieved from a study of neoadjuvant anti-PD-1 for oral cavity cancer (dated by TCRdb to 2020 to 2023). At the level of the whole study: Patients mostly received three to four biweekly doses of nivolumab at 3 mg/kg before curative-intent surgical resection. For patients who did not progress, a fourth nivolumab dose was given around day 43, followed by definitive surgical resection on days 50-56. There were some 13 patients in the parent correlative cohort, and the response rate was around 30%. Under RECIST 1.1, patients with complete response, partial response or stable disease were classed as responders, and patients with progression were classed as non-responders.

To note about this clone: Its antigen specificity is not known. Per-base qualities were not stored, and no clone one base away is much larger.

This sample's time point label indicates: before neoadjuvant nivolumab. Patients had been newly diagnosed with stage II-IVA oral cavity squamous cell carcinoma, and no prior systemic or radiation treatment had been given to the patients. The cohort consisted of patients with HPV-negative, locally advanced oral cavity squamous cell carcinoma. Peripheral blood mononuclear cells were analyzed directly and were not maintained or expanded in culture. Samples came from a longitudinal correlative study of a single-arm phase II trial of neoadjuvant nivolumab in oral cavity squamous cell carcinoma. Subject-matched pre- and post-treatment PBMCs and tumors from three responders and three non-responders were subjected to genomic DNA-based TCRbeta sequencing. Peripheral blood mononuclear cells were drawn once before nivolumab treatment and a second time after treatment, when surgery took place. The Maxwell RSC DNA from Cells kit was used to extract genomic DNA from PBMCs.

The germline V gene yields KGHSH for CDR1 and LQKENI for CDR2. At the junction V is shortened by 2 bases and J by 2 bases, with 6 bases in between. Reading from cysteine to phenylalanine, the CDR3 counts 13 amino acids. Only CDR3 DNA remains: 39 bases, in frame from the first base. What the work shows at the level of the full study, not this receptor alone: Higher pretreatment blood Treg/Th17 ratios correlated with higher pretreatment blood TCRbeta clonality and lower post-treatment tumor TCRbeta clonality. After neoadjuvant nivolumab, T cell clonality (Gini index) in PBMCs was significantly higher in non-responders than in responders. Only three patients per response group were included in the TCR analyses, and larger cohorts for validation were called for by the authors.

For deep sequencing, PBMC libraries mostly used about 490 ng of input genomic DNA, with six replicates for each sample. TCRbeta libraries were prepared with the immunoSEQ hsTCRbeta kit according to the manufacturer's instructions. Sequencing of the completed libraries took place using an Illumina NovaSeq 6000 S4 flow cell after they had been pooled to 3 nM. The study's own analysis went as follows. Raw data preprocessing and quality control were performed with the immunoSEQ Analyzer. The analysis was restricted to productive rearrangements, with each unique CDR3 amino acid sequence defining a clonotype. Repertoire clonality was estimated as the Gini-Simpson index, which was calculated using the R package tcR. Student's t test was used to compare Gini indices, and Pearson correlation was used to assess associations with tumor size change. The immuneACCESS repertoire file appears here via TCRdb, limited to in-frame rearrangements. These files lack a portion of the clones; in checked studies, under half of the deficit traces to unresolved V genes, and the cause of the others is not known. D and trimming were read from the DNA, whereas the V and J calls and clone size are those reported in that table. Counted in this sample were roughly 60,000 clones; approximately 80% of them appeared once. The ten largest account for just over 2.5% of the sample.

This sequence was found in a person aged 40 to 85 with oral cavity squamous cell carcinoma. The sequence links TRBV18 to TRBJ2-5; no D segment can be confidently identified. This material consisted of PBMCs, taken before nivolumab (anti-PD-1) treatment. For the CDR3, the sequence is CASSPTRQETQYF. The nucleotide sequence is TGTGCCAGCTCACCAACAAGACAAGAGACCCAGTACTTC.